These 23 T cell receptor beta chains were sequenced from one sample in a study of control samples from healthy donors and cancer patients. Repertoires were generated with immunoSEQ multiplex PCR, while TCRdb's copy carries only in-frame clones and drops some. Of 65,000 to 95,000 clones detected, around 87% appear once; the ten largest clones hold over 15%. Sequencing was done on a sample of blood. The receptors here all came from a man aged 45-65 years in good health.

The gene calls are TRBV28 and TRBJ2-5, with D possibly being TRBD1 or TRBD2 (5 bases each). The germline V and J ends were trimmed by 3 bases and 0 bases, with 8 bases remaining between them. Looked up from germline, CDR1 is MDHEN and CDR2 is SYDVKM. The CDR3 runs 14 residues. The CDR3 sequence is CASSFGAYQETQYF. The CDR3 coding sequence is TGTGCCAGCAGTTTCGGGGCGTACCAAGAGACCCAGTACTTC.

The chain links TRBV24-1 to TRBJ1-2, with 7 bases identical to TRBD1. Germline CDR1 KGHDR, CDR2 SFDVKD. This CDR3 comprises 12 residues. The V gene end was trimmed by 3 bases and the J gene end by 7 bases; junction bases not matched to a gene: 1. CDR3 nucleotides: TGTGCCACCAGTGATCCAGGGGGTGGCTACACCTTC. Amino acid sequence: CATSDPGGGYTF.

The chain joins TRBV10-2 to TRBJ1-3; D is unresolved. The CDR3 consists of 14 residues. The germline CDR1 and CDR2 sequences are WSHSY and SAAADI. V was shortened by 7 bases and J by 2 bases, with 12 bases between the two germline ends. DNA for the CDR3: TGCGCCAGCACTCCGCCGGCGGCTGGAAACACCATATATTTT. Protein product: CASTPPAAGNTIYF.

Written as DNA, the CDR3 is TGTGCCAGCAGCTTAGATGGCGGGGACTTCACAGATACGCAGTATTTT. It yields the protein CASSLDGGDFTDTQYF. This chain joins TRBV11-3 and TRBJ2-3; the D gene is possibly TRBD2 (6 bases). There are 16 residues in the CDR3. Germline V lookup: CDR1 SGHNT, CDR2 YENEEA. The V end was cut by 0 bases, the J end by 2 bases, with 12 bases between.

The chain recombines TRBV24-1 with TRBJ2-3, with 11 bases lining up with TRBD2. CDR1 and CDR2 from the germline V gene are KGHDR and SFDVKD. With 1 base clipped from V and 4 bases from J, the junction kept 9 bases outside the gene matches. CDR3 length: 18 residues. The CDR3 region has the DNA TGTGCCACCAGTGATTTAGGAACTAGCGGGAGTCTCTCAGATACGCAGTATTTT. Residues: CATSDLGTSGSLSDTQYF.

The chain combines TRBV5-1 with TRBJ2-4; D gene uncertain. Trimming shortened V by 0 bases and J by 8 bases, and 9 bases separated the two germline ends. The germline CDR1 and CDR2 sequences are SGHRS and YFSETQ. This CDR3 comprises 13 residues. The CDR3 loop is CASSLDGPDIQYF. The CDR3, as DNA: TGCGCCAGCAGCTTGGACGGCCCAGACATTCAGTACTTC. Variable domain in full (rest from reference TRBV5-1 and TRBJ2-4): KAGVTQTPRYLIKTRGQQVTLSCSPISGHRSVSWYQQTPGQGLQFLFEYFSETQRNKGNFPGRFSGRQFSNSRSEMNVSTLELGDSALYLCASSLDGPDIQYFGAGTRLSVL.

The CDR3 region has the DNA TGCGCCAGCAGCCTTTTAATGGCCGGGTTCTACAATGAGCAGTTCTTC. It specifies CASSLLMAGFYNEQFF. The chain is built from TRBV4-1 and TRBJ2-1; D not certain. Germline CDR1 is MGHRA and CDR2 is YSYEKL. The ends were cut back, 4 bases at V and 3 bases at J, with 16 bases in the middle. There are 16 residues in the CDR3.

This clone appeared a single time. The J gene is TRBJ2-7, the V gene TRBV6-5; a possible D gene is TRBD1 (6 bases). Germline lookup yields CDR1 MNHEY and CDR2 SVGAGI. With 11 bases removed from V and 7 bases from J, the gap between germline ends came to 18 bases. The length of the CDR3 is 12 residues. DNA for the CDR3: TGTGCCCTTAGGGGCTCCAGGGGAGAGCAGTACTTC. It is translated as CALRGSRGEQYF.

CDR3 region: CATSRGTGKDGYTF. The CDR3 coding sequence is TGTGCCACCAGCAGAGGGACAGGGAAGGATGGCTACACCTTC. The V call is TRBV15, the J call TRBJ1-2, with 8 nucleotides matching TRBD1. Germline CDR1 reads LNHNV; CDR2 reads YYDKDF (reference sequence). Trimming at V came to 1 base and at J to 6 bases, leaving 4 bases not matched to a gene. CDR3 size: 14 residues.

The rearrangement uses TRBV19 and TRBJ1-5; TRBD1 matches at 7 bases. CDR3 length: 17 residues. After removal of 5 bases from V and 0 bases from J, the junction contained 10 bases not matched to a gene. The germline gives CDR1 LNHDA, CDR2 SQIVND (reference sequence). In nucleotides, the CDR3 is TGTGCCAGTAGTTCTCGGCGGGACAGCCATAGCAATCAGCCCCAGCATTTT. Translating gives CASSSRRDSHSNQPQHF.

V is TRBV9 and J is TRBJ2-4; TRBD2 aligns across 13 bases. CDR1 SGDLS and CDR2 YYNGEE come from the germline V gene. This CDR3 region has 16 residues. Losses at the gene ends were 1 base for V and 4 bases for J; bases not matched to a gene: 2. CDR3 in DNA: TGTGCCAGCAGCGTATCGGGACTAGCGGGAAAAAACATTCAGTACTTC. This sequence encodes CASSVSGLAGKNIQYF.

This clone was recorded once. CDR3 region: CASSVGPGSYEQFF. The CDR3 DNA follows: TGTGCCAGCAGCGTAGGGCCGGGAAGCTATGAGCAGTTCTTC. V usage is TRBV9 and J usage is TRBJ2-1, with D tentatively TRBD2 (5 bases). Between the trimmed V and J ends, which lost 0 bases and 8 bases, there was a span of 12 bases. The CDR3 consists of 14 residues. The germline gives CDR1 SGDLS, CDR2 YYNGEE.

The rearrangement joins TRBV19 to TRBJ2-7; D not resolved. V dropped 11 bases and J dropped 2 bases, with 10 bases sitting between them. The CDR3 loop spans 11 amino acids. The germline gives CDR1 LNHDA, CDR2 SQIVND (reference sequence). The CDR3 nucleotides are TGTGCCGGGCGAGGACCCTACGAGCAGTACGTC. Its protein is CAGRGPYEQYV.

With respect to this clone: Other DNA sequences in the sample encode the same CDR3. The chain combines TRBV5-6 with TRBJ1-4; D not resolved. The CDR3 length is 14 residues. V gave up 5 bases and J gave up 0 bases, with 8 bases separating them. Germline-derived CDR1 and CDR2 are SGHDT and YYEEEE. CDR3 sequence reads: CASSLVATNEKLFF. DNA for the CDR3: TGTGCCAGCAGTCTGGTTGCAACTAATGAAAAACTGTTTTTT.

V and J are TRBV6-1 and TRBJ2-5; 10 nucleotides agree with TRBD2. Per the germline V gene, CDR1 is MNHNS and CDR2 is SASEGT. The CDR3 is made up of 18 amino acids. Trimming at V came to 3 bases and at J to 5 bases, leaving 15 bases not matched to a gene. The CDR3 nucleotides read TGTGCCAGCAGTGAGGCTTACCTAGCGGGGGCCTCCAGTGAGACCCAGTACTTC. Translation gives CASSEAYLAGASSETQYF.

The chain joins TRBV3-1 (or the pseudogene TRBV3-2) to TRBJ1-2; 11 nucleotides align to TRBD1. Per germline, CDR1 LGHDT and CDR2 YNNKEL (reference sequence). With 0 bases clipped from V and 4 bases from J, the junction kept 4 bases outside the gene matches. This CDR3 region has 16 residues. This chain's CDR3 is CASSQEGTGGFYGYTF. For the CDR3, the DNA is TGTGCCAGCAGCCAAGAAGGGACAGGGGGGTTCTATGGCTACACCTTC.

The J gene is TRBJ1-4, the V gene TRBV2, with D unclear. The length of the CDR3 is 16 residues. Looked up from germline, CDR1 is SNHLY and CDR2 is FYNNEI. The V end was cut by 6 bases, the J end by 4 bases, with 18 bases between. CDR3 in amino acids: CASSGFRPRLNEKLFF. Written as DNA, the CDR3 is TGTGCCAGCAGCGGCTTTAGGCCGAGACTTAATGAAAAACTGTTTTTT.

This chain joins TRBV6-5 and TRBJ2-1, with 9 bases lining up with TRBD1. This CDR3 contains 15 residues. With V trimmed by 6 bases and J by 1 base, 4 bases remained unmatched. From germline, CDR1 is MNHEY and CDR2 SVGAGI. The CDR3 reads CASRPGQGSYNEQFF. CDR3 DNA: TGTGCCAGCAGACCGGGACAGGGTTCCTACAATGAGCAGTTCTTC.

This chain links TRBV15 with TRBJ2-1; D ambiguous. CDR1 LNHNV and CDR2 YYDKDF come from the germline V gene (reference sequence). CDR3 size: 14 residues. The germline V and J ends were trimmed by 1 base and 8 bases, with 12 bases remaining between them. DNA of the CDR3: TGTGCCACCAGCAGAGTTGGCCCGTTCGATGAGCAGTTCTTC. This sequence encodes CATSRVGPFDEQFF.

The chain combines TRBV7-2 with TRBJ2-3; D is possibly TRBD2 (6 bases). The germline gives CDR1 SGHTA, CDR2 FQGNSA. The CDR3 totals 15 residues. The V end was cut by 5 bases, the J end by 2 bases, with 14 bases between. DNA of the CDR3: TGTGCCAGCAGCCCGGGTGGGGGGTTCACAGATACGCAGTATTTT. It encodes CASSPGGGFTDTQYF.

A single count supports this clone. V gene TRBV2 combines with J gene TRBJ1-5; 10 bases agree with TRBD1. The CDR3 runs to 13 residues. Germline V gives CDR1 SNHLY, CDR2 FYNNEI. V lost 6 bases and J lost 4; bases outside the gene matches: 0. The CDR3 DNA reads TGTGCCAGCAGGGGACAGGGGAATCAGCCCCAGCATTTT. Translated, it gives CASRGQGNQPQHF.

This chain joins TRBV3-1 (or the pseudogene TRBV3-2) and TRBJ2-5; the match to TRBD2 covers 11 bases. The CDR3 is 17 amino acids. From germline, CDR1 is LGHDT and CDR2 YNNKEL (reference sequence). The V gene end was trimmed by 4 bases and the J gene end by 2 bases; junction bases not matched to a gene: 9. The CDR3 loop is CASSPRGTSGGQETQYF. Written as DNA, the CDR3 is TGTGCCAGCAGCCCCAGAGGTACTAGCGGGGGTCAAGAGACCCAGTACTTC.

Comment on this clone: A read error may account for a junction end that differs from germline. The chain is built from TRBV18 and TRBJ2-7; TRBD2 matches 7 bases. This CDR3 is 11 amino acids long. Germline V gene lookup returns CDR1 KGHSH and CDR2 LQKENI. The CDR3 here is CASSPGTSEHF. The CDR3 DNA follows: TGTGCCAGCTCACCGGGAACTAGCGAGCACTTC.